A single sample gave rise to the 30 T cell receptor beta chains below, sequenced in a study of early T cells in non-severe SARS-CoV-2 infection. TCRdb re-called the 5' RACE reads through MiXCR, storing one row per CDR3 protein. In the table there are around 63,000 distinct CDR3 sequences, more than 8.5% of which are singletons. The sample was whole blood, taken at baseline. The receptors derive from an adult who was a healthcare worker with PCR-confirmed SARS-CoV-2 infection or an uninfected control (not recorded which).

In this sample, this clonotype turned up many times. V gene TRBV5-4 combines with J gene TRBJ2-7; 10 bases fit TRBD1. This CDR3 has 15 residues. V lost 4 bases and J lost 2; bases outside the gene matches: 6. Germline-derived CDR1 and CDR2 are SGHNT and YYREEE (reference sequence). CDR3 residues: CASSPGQGGTYEQYF. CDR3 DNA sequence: TGTGCCAGCAGCCCTGGACAGGGGGGAACCTACGAGCAGTACTTC.

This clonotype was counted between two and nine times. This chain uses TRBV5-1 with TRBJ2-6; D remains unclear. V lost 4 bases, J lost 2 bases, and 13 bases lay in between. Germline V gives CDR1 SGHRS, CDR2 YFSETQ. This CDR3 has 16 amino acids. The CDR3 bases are TGCGCCAGCAGCGTGGGCCAACCAACTGGGGCCAACGTCCTGACTTTC. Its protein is CASSVGQPTGANVLTF.

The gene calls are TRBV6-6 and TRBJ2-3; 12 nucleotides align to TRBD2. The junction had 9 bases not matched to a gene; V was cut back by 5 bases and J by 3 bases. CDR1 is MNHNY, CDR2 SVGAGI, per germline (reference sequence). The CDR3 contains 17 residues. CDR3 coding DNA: TGTGCCAGCAGTCCACTCGGGACTAGCGGGCTAACAGATACGCAGTATTTT. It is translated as CASSPLGTSGLTDTQYF.

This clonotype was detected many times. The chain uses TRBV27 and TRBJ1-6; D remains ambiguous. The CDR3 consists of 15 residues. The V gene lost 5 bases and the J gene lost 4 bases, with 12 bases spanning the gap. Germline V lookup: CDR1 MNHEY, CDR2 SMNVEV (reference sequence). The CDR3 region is CASSGRTLYNSPLHF. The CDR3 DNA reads TGTGCCAGCAGTGGGAGGACCCTGTATAATTCACCCCTCCACTTT.

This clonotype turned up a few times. The CDR3, as DNA: TGCAGCGTCAAGATACCTACTAACTATGGCTACACCTTC. Translated, it gives CSVKIPTNYGYTF. The chain is built from TRBV29-1 and TRBJ1-2; D not resolved. This CDR3 spans 13 amino acids. Trimming took 6 bases from V and 0 from J, leaving 11 bases between them. Germline CDR1 is SQVTM and CDR2 is ANQGSEA. The whole variable domain, remainder taken from reference TRBV29-1 and TRBJ1-2, is SAVISQKPSRDICQRGTSLTIQCQVDSQVTMMFWYRQQPGQSLTLIATANQGSEATYESGFVIDKFPISRPNLTFSTLTVSNMSPEDSSIYLCSVKIPTNYGYTFGSGTRLTVV.

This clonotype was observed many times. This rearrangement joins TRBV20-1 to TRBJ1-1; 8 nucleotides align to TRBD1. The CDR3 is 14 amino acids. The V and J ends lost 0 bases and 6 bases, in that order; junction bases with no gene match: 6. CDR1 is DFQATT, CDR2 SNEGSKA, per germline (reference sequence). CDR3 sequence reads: CSARDSGGMAEAFF. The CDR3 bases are TGCAGTGCTAGAGATTCAGGGGGCATGGCTGAAGCTTTCTTT.

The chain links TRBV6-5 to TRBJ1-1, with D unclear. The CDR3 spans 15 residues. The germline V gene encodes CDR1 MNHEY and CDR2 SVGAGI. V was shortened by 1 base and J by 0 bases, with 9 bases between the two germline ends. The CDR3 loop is CASSYFGVLNTEAFF. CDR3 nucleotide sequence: TGTGCCAGCAGTTACTTCGGGGTCCTGAACACTGAAGCTTTCTTT.

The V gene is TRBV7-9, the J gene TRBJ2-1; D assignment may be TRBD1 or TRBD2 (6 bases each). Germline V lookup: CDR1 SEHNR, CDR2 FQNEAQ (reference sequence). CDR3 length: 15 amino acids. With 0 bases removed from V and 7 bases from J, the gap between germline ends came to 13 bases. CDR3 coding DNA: TGTGCCAGCAGCTTAGCGGGAGGAAGGGGGAATGAGCAGTTCTTC. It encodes CASSLAGGRGNEQFF.

CDR3 coding DNA: TGTGCCAGCTCACCACCGGGCGGGGATCAGCCCCAGCATTTT. This gives the protein CASSPPGGDQPQHF. The chain recombines TRBV18 with TRBJ1-5; no definite D call. The CDR3 spans 14 residues. Looked up from germline, CDR1 is KGHSH and CDR2 is LQKENI. V was trimmed by 0 bases and J by 5 bases, leaving 8 bases between them.

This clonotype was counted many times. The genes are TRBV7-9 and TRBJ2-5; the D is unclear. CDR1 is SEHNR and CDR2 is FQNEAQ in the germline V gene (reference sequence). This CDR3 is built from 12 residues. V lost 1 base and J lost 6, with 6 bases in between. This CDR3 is CASSLGMKTQYF. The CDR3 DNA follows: TGTGCCAGCAGCTTAGGAATGAAGACCCAGTACTTC.

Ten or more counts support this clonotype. The CDR3 DNA reads TGTGCCAGCAGTTTCCTCCTCGGCTACGAGCAGTACTTC. As protein: CASSFLLGYEQYF. V and J are TRBV28 and TRBJ2-7; no firm D call. CDR3 length: 13 residues. Looked up from germline, CDR1 is MDHEN and CDR2 is SYDVKM. Trimming took 3 bases from V and 3 from J, leaving 9 bases between them.

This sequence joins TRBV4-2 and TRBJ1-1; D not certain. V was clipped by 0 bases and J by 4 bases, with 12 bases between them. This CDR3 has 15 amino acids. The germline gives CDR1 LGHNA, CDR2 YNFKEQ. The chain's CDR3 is CASSQETQSITEAFF. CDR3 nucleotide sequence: TGTGCCAGCAGCCAAGAGACGCAGTCGATCACTGAAGCTTTCTTT.

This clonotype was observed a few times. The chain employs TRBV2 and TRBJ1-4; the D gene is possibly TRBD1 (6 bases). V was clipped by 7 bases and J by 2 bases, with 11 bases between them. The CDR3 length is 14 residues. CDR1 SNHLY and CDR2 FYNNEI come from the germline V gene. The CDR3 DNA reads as TGTGCCAGCAAGATTGACAGGACTAATGAAAAACTGTTTTTT. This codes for CASKIDRTNEKLFF.

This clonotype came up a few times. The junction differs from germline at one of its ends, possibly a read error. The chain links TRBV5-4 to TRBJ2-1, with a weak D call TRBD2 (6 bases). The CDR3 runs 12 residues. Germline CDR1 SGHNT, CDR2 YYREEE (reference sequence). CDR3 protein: CASSAPGDERFF. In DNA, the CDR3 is TGTGCCAGCAGCGCCCCGGGGGATGAGCGGTTCTTC. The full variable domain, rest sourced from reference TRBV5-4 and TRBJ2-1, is ETGVTQSPTHLIKTRGQQVTLRCSSQSGHNTVSWYQQALGQGPQFIFQYYREEENGRGNFPPRFSGLQFPNYSSELNVNALELDDSALYLCASSAPGDERFFGPGTRLTVL.

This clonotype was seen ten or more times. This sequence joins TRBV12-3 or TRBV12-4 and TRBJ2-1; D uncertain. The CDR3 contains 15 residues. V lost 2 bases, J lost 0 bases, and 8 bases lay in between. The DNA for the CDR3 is TGTGCCAGCAGTTTACCGTCAGGCTCCTACAATGAGCAGTTCTTC. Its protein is CASSLPSGSYNEQFF.

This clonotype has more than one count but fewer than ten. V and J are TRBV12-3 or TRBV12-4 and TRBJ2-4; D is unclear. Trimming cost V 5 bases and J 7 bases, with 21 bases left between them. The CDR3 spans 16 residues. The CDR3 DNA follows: TGTGCCAGCAGTCGCCGATTGAATCCCTTTGGTAACATTCAGTACTTC. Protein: CASSRRLNPFGNIQYF.

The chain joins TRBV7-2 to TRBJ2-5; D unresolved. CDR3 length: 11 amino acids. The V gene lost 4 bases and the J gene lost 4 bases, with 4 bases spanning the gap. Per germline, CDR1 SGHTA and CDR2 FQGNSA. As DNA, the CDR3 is TGTGCCAGCAGCTCCACAGAGACCCAGTACTTC. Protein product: CASSSTETQYF.

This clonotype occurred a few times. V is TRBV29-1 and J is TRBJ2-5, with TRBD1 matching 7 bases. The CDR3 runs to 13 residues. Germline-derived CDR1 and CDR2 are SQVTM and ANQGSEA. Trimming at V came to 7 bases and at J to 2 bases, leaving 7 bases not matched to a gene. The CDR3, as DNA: TGCAGCGCCGACGGACAGGAACAAGAGACCCAGTACTTC. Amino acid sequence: CSADGQEQETQYF.

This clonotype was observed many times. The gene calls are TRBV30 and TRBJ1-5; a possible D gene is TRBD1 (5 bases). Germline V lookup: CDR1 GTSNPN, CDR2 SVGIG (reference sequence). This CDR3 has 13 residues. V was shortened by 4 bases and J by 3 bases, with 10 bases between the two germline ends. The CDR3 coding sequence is TGTGCCTGGACAGGGACGTTCAATCAGCCCCAGCATTTT. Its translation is CAWTGTFNQPQHF.

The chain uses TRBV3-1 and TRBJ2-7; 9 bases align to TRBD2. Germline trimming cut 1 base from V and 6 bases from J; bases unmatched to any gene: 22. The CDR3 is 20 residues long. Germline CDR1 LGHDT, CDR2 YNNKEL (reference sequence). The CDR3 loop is CASSQVYSGRPTLPPGEQYF. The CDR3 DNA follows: TGTGCCAGCAGCCAAGTGTATAGCGGGAGACCAACACTCCCCCCGGGCGAGCAGTACTTC.

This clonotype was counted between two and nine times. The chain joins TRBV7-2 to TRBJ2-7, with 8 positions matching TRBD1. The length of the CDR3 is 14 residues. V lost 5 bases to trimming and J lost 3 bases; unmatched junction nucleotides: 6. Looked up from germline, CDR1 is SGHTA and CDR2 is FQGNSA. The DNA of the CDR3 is TGTGCCAGCAGCGAAGACAGGGGAAACTACGAGCAGTACTTC. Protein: CASSEDRGNYEQYF.

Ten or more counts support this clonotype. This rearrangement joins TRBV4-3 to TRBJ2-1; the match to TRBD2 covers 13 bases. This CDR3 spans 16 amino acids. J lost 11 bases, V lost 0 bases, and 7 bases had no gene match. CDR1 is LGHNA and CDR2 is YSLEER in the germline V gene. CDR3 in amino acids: CASSQDPGLAGLKQFF. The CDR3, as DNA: TGCGCCAGCAGCCAAGATCCGGGACTAGCGGGACTTAAGCAGTTCTTC.

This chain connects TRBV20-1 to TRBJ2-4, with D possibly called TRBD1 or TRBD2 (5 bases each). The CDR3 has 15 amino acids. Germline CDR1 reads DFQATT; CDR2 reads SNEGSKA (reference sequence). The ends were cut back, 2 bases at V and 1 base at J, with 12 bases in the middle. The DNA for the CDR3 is TGCAGTGCTAGAAGGTCCGGGGCGGCCAAAAACATTCAGTACTTC. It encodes CSARRSGAAKNIQYF.

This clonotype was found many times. The CDR3 DNA reads as TGTGCCACGCGCCCGCCCGAAGGTCGGGAAAAACTGTTTTTT. Encoded protein: CATRPPEGREKLFF. The V call is TRBV10-3, the J call TRBJ1-4; the D is unclear. The CDR3 runs to 14 residues. Trimming shortened V by 10 bases and J by 8 bases, and 20 bases separated the two germline ends. CDR1 ENHRY and CDR2 SYGVKD come from the germline V gene.

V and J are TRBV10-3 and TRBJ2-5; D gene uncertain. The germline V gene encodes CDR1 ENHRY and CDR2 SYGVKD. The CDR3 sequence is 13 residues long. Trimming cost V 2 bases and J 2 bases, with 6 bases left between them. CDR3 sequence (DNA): TGTGCCATCAGTGAGCCTCAACAAGAGACCCAGTACTTC. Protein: CAISEPQQETQYF.

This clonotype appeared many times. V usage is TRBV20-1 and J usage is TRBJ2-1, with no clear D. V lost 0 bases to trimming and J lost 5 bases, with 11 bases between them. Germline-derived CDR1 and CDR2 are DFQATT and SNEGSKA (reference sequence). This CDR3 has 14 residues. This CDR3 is CSARDEGFNNEQFF. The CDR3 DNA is TGCAGTGCTAGAGATGAAGGGTTCAACAATGAGCAGTTCTTC.

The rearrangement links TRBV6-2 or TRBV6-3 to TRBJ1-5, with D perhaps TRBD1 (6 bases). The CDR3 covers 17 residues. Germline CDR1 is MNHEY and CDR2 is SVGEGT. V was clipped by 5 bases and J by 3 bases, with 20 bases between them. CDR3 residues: CASSIGHLDRNNQPQHF. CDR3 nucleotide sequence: TGTGCCAGCAGTATAGGACACCTTGACAGGAACAATCAGCCCCAGCATTTT.

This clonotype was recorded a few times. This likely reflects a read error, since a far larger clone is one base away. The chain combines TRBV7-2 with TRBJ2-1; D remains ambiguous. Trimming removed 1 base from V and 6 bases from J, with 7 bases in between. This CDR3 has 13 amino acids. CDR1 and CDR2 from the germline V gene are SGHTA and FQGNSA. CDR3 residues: CASSLGQFNEQFF. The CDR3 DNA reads TGTGCCAGCAGCTTAGGGCAATTCAATGAGCAGTTCTTC.

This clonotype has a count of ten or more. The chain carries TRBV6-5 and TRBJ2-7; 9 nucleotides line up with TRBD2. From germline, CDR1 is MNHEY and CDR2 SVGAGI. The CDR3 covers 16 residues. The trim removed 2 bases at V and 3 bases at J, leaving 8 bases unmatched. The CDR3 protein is CASSYSALAGFYEQYF. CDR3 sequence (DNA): TGTGCCAGCAGTTACAGTGCCCTAGCGGGATTCTACGAGCAGTACTTC.

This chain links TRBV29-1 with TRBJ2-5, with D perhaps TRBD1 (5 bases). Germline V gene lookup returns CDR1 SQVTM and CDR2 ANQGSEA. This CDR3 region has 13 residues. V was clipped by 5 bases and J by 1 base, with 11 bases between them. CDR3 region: CSVLRQIQETQYF. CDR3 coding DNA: TGCAGCGTTCTCCGACAGATCCAAGAGACCCAGTACTTC.